What follows are 9 T cell receptor beta chains derived from one specimen sequenced in a study of beta chain features in type 1 diabetes. These receptors have no known antigen. The whole isolated RNA underwent reverse transcription, so sequencing captured expressed TCRB transcripts. Clones were read by immunoSEQ multiplex PCR, and TCRdb kept only the in-frame ones, dropping some. The sample lists about 160,000 clones, approximately 8.4% seen once, with approximately 0.5% in the top ten. Study-wide results and limits: Type 1 diabetes patients had moderately but significantly shorter TCRB CDR3s in all four CD4+ subsets.

The sequenced sample consisted of central memory CD4+ T cells from blood. The receptors shown here come from a young man with type 1 diabetes.

The rearrangement joins TRBV30 to TRBJ1-5; no clear D. There are 13 residues in the CDR3. The V and J ends lost 1 base and 4 bases respectively, with 8 bases between them. Germline V gene sequence: CDR1 GTSNPN, CDR2 SVGIG (reference sequence). CDR3 sequence: CAWSARTNQPQHF. The CDR3, as DNA: TGTGCCTGGAGTGCGAGAACTAATCAGCCCCAGCATTTT.

This clone turned up a few times. This CDR3 is also generated by other DNA sequences in the sample. This chain joins TRBV18 and TRBJ1-1; TRBD1 might be the D (6 bases). The CDR3 runs to 14 residues. CDR1 KGHSH and CDR2 LQKENI come from the germline V gene. Trimming left V 2 bases short and J 3 bases short, with 10 bases between. The CDR3 loop reads CASSPGGQDTEAFF. The CDR3 DNA reads TGTGCCAGCTCACCAGGGGGCCAGGACACTGAAGCTTTCTTT. The full variable domain, with the rest looked up from reference TRBV18 and TRBJ1-1, is NAGVMQNPRHLVRRRGQEARLRCSPMKGHSHVYWYRQLPEEGLKFMVYLQKENIIDESGMPKERFSAEFPKEGPSILRIQQVVRGDSAAYFCASSPGGQDTEAFFGQGTRLTVV.

The chain links TRBV5-1 to TRBJ2-7; 9 positions match TRBD2. Germline V lookup: CDR1 SGHRS, CDR2 YFSETQ. With V trimmed by 0 bases and J by 7 bases, 8 bases remained unmatched. The CDR3 consists of 15 residues. The CDR3 spells CASSLVVAGAGEQYF. CDR3 nucleotides: TGCGCCAGCAGCTTGGTAGTAGCGGGAGCAGGTGAGCAGTACTTC.

This clone was detected only a few times. The genes are TRBV18 and TRBJ1-1, with 7 bases aligning to TRBD1. From germline, CDR1 is KGHSH and CDR2 LQKENI. V was pared by 3 bases and J by 3 bases, with 1 base of the junction left unmatched. The CDR3 spans 13 residues. The CDR3 DNA reads TGTGCCAGCTCACCCGACAGGGACACTGAAGCTTTCTTT. Amino acids: CASSPDRDTEAFF.

The chain links TRBV25-1 to TRBJ2-5; D is perhaps TRBD1 (5 bases). Germline loops: CDR1 MGHDK, CDR2 SYGVNS. The CDR3 is made up of 15 amino acids. V was trimmed by 2 bases and J by 2 bases, leaving 12 bases between them. The CDR3 sequence is CASSEGAPGQETQYF. CDR3 coding DNA: TGTGCCAGCAGTGAAGGGGCCCCCGGGCAAGAGACCCAGTACTTC.

This clone was found a few times. The genes are TRBV5-1 and TRBJ2-1; D gene unclear. V lost 1 base and J 0 bases, leaving 5 bases between the germline ends. CDR1 and CDR2 from the germline V gene are SGHRS and YFSETQ. The CDR3 totals 14 residues. The CDR3: CASSLRSSYNEQFF. The CDR3 DNA reads as TGCGCCAGCAGCTTGCGGAGCTCCTACAATGAGCAGTTCTTC.

Only a few counts were recorded for this clone. The CDR3 loop reads CASSQQGAYQPQHF. In nucleotides, the CDR3 is TGTGCCAGCTCCCAACAGGGGGCCTATCAGCCCCAGCATTTT. V and J are TRBV27 and TRBJ1-5; the match to TRBD1 covers 9 bases. Germline V gene sequence: CDR1 MNHEY, CDR2 SMNVEV (reference sequence). This CDR3 has 14 residues. The junction had 7 bases not matched to a gene; V was cut back by 8 bases and J by 5 bases.

In its sample, this clone was seen a few times. CDR3 in DNA: TGCGCCAGCAGCCGACAGGGGAACACCGGGGAGCTGTTTTTT. Translated: CASSRQGNTGELFF. V gene TRBV4-1 combines with J gene TRBJ2-2; 7 bases map to TRBD1. Trimming cost V 4 bases and J 1 base; bases outside gene matches: 0. This CDR3 has 14 amino acids. The germline V gene has CDR1 MGHRA and CDR2 YSYEKL.

This chain joins TRBV6-1 and TRBJ1-1, with 7 bases identical to TRBD1. CDR1 and CDR2 (germline): MNHNS, SASEGT. J was trimmed by 1 base and V by 5 bases; bases with no gene match: 1. The CDR3 spans 13 residues. The CDR3 sequence: CASSRDRNTEAFF. The CDR3 nucleotides read TGTGCCAGCAGTCGGGACAGGAACACTGAAGCTTTCTTT.